The T cell receptor beta chain described here comes from a study of OX40 agonist ivuxolimab in advanced cancers. A note on this clone: Its antigen is not known.

The CDR3 consists of 16 residues. V lost 1 base to trimming and J lost 1 base, with 14 bases between them. Germline V lookup: CDR1 SGHNT, CDR2 YYREEE (reference sequence). Notes on the study in general: Certain nonresponding patients likewise had low normalized T-cell clonal expansion.

The method was immunoSEQ multiplex PCR; TCRdb's version includes in-frame clones alone and lacks a portion of them. The sample yields 45,000 to 65,000 clones, about nine tenths seen once. This sample comprised CD4+ or CD8+ T cells sorted from blood, obtained in a trial of the OX40 agonist ivuxolimab. The genes are TRBV5-4 and TRBJ2-5, with a possible D match to TRBD1 (6 bases). The sequence was obtained from an adult with an advanced solid tumor such as melanoma, head and neck, liver or kidney cancer. The CDR3 protein is CASSLSAGALQETQYF. The CDR3 nucleotides read TGTGCCAGCAGCTTGTCGGCAGGGGCTCTCCAAGAGACCCAGTACTTC.